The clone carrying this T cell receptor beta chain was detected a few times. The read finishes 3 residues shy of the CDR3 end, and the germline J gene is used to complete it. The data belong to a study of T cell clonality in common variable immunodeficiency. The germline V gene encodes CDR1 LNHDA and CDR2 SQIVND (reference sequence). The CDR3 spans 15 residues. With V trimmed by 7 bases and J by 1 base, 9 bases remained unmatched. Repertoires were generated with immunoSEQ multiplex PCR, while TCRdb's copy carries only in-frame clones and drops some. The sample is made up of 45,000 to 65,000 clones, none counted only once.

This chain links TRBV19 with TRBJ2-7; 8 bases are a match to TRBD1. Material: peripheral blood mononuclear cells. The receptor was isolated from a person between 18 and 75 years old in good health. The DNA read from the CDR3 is TGTGCCAGTACCGCCGGGACAGGAGCTTCCTACGAG. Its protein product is CASTAGTGASYE. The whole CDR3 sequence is CASTAGTGASYEQYF.